What follows are 31 T cell receptor beta chains derived from one specimen sequenced in a study of CD8+CD57+ T cells in acquired aplastic anemia. The patients chosen for sequencing had shown expansion of CD8+CD57+ cells (detected by flow cytometry). It was genomic DNA that served as the template for profiling TCR beta VDJ and CDR3. TCRdb used MiXCR to reprocess the reads, holding one entry per CDR3 protein. This repertoire shows about 470,000 distinct CDR3 sequences, roughly 34% found once; its top ten account for approximately 0.82%. Sample: sorted CD4+, CD8+, or CD8+CD57+ T cells (not recorded which) from PBMCs. The receptors shown here come from a human donor with aplastic anemia.

At least ten counts were recorded for this clonotype. V and J are TRBV2 and TRBJ1-1; 8 bases are a match to TRBD1. The ends lost 5 bases at V and 1 base at J; junction bases unmatched: 3. In germline, CDR1 is SNHLY, CDR2 FYNNEI. The CDR3 covers 14 residues. The CDR3 here is CASSIDRGNTEAFF. CDR3 bases: TGTGCCAGCAGTATCGACAGGGGGAACACTGAAGCTTTCTTT.

This clonotype was counted at least ten times. The chain combines TRBV9 with TRBJ1-1, with D unclear. V was trimmed by 0 bases and J by 0 bases, leaving 9 bases between them. Germline V lookup: CDR1 SGDLS, CDR2 YYNGEE. CDR3 length: 15 residues. The CDR3 region has the DNA TGTGCCAGCAGCGTAGGGCAAACCATGAACACTGAAGCTTTCTTT. This gives the protein CASSVGQTMNTEAFF.

The genes are TRBV29-1 and TRBJ2-3, with D possibly TRBD2 on 6 matching bases. Germline CDR1 SQVTM, CDR2 ANQGSEA. This CDR3 is 15 amino acids long. V was pared by 6 bases and J by 0 bases, with 16 bases between. The CDR3 bases are TGCAGCGTGGAGAAAACCGGGACTAGCACAGATACGCAGTATTTT. It translates to CSVEKTGTSTDTQYF.

This rearrangement joins TRBV2 to TRBJ1-2, with a tentative D call TRBD1 (5 bases). V lost 7 bases and J 8 bases, leaving 14 bases between the germline ends. Germline V gene sequence: CDR1 SNHLY, CDR2 FYNNEI. The CDR3 length is 12 residues. This CDR3 is CASMLEGSGYTF. CDR3 in DNA: TGTGCCAGCATGCTGGAGGGGTCCGGCTACACCTTC.

For this clonotype: Being one base from a much bigger clone, this may be a read error. CDR3: CASSLEGESNQPQHF. CDR3 DNA: TGTGCCAGCAGCTTAGAGGGAGAGAGCAATCAGCCCCAGCATTTT. The chain employs TRBV7-4 and TRBJ1-5; D gene unclear. Germline V gene sequence: CDR1 SGHVT, CDR2 SQSDAQ. V was shortened by 1 base and J by 1 base, with 8 bases between the two germline ends. The CDR3 totals 15 residues. Combining the CDR3 with reference TRBV7-4 and TRBJ1-5 gives the whole variable domain GAGVSQSPRYKVAKRGRDVALRCDSISGHVTLYWYRQTLGQGSEVLTYSQSDAQRDKSGRPSGRFSAERPERSVSTLKIQRTEQGDSAVYLCASSLEGESNQPQHFGDGTRLSIL.

This clonotype is a singleton in its sample. One end of the junction is discordant with germline, which a read error may explain. J is TRBJ2-7 and V is TRBV4-1, with D possibly TRBD2 on 5 matching bases. CDR1 is MGHRA and CDR2 is YSYEKL in the germline V gene. The CDR3 spans 14 residues. The CDR3 loop reads CASSLSRTYYEQYF. The CDR3 bases are TGTGCCAGCAGTTTATCCCGGACTTATTACGAGCAGTACTTC.

The chain joins TRBV27 to TRBJ2-3; 10 nucleotides line up with TRBD1. The V gene end was trimmed by 4 bases and the J gene end by 1 base; junction bases not matched to a gene: 8. Germline CDR1 reads MNHEY; CDR2 reads SMNVEV (reference sequence). The CDR3 is made up of 17 amino acids. For the CDR3, the DNA is TGTGCCAGCAGTTCCATAGCCGGGACAGGGGGCACAGATACGCAGTATTTT. Translating it yields CASSSIAGTGGTDTQYF.

This rearrangement joins TRBV20-1 to TRBJ1-1; D is undetermined. The V end was cut by 5 bases, the J end by 1 base, with 8 bases between. Germline V gives CDR1 DFQATT, CDR2 SNEGSKA (reference sequence). This CDR3 region has 12 residues. Here the CDR3 reads CSAGAGNTEAFF. DNA for the CDR3: TGCAGTGCTGGAGCAGGGAACACTGAAGCTTTCTTT.

Ten or more counts support this clonotype. The chain uses TRBV19 and TRBJ1-5; a possible D gene is TRBD1 (5 bases). Germline CDR1 and CDR2: LNHDA and SQIVND (reference sequence). This CDR3 contains 15 residues. Trimming removed 0 bases from V and 10 bases from J, with 16 bases in between. The CDR3 reads CASSIERGSVIPQHF. The CDR3 DNA reads TGTGCCAGTAGTATAGAGCGGGGGTCCGTGATCCCCCAGCATTTT.

The chain uses TRBV29-1 and TRBJ1-1, with D perhaps TRBD1 (5 bases). The V end lost 3 bases, the J end lost 5 bases, and 10 bases lay between the germline ends. CDR1 SQVTM and CDR2 ANQGSEA come from the germline V gene. This CDR3 comprises 12 residues. CDR3 DNA sequence: TGCAGCGTTGATCAGGGAAAAACTGAAGCTTTCTTT. Translation: CSVDQGKTEAFF.

At least ten counts were recorded for this clonotype. The chain couples TRBV12-3 or TRBV12-4 to TRBJ1-2; D is uncertain. Trimming stripped 4 bases from V and 0 bases from J, with 12 bases between. The CDR3 has 15 amino acids. The CDR3 sequence is CASSYQAAPNYGYTF. Written as DNA, the CDR3 is TGTGCCAGCAGTTATCAGGCGGCGCCTAACTATGGCTACACCTTC.

This clonotype appeared a few times. One base away lies a much larger clone, so this may be a sequencing read error. Since the CDR3 does not end with the conserved phenylalanine or tryptophan, this likely comes from a read error. The chain recombines TRBV7-9 with TRBJ2-7, with D perhaps given as TRBD1 or TRBD2 (7 bases each). V was pared by 6 bases and J by 6 bases, with 15 bases between. Germline-derived CDR1 and CDR2 are SEHNR and FQNEAQ (reference sequence). The CDR3 consists of 13 residues. The CDR3 DNA sequence: TGTGCCAGCAGACGACAGGGAGGGATCGAGCAGTACCTC. Translating it yields CASRRQGGIEQYL.

A few counts support this clonotype. The rearrangement joins TRBV12-3 or TRBV12-4 to TRBJ1-1; D is unclear. V lost 5 bases and J 0 bases, leaving 19 bases between the germline ends. The CDR3 has 17 residues. The CDR3 DNA sequence: TGTGCCAGCAGTCTCCGGCCCCTAAACCACATGAACACTGAAGCTTTCTTT. Its protein product is CASSLRPLNHMNTEAFF.

Ten or more counts support this clonotype. V is TRBV9 and J is TRBJ1-6; 10 bases line up with TRBD1. The CDR3 extends over 15 amino acids. Germline V gene lookup returns CDR1 SGDLS and CDR2 YYNGEE. With 0 bases clipped from V and 10 bases from J, the junction kept 4 bases outside the gene matches. CDR3 protein: CASSVGTGGISPLHF. The CDR3 nucleotides read TGTGCCAGCAGCGTAGGGACAGGGGGTATCTCACCCCTCCACTTT.

A remark on this clonotype: Just one base apart from a much larger clone, this may be a read error. No conserved phenylalanine or tryptophan ends this CDR3, so it is likely a read error. The chain links TRBV12-3 or TRBV12-4 to TRBJ1-6; D not certain. The ends were cut back, 9 bases at V and 10 bases at J, with 13 bases in the middle. The CDR3 is 12 amino acids. CDR3: CASATYRSPLHL. CDR3 DNA sequence: TGTGCCAGTGCAACATACCGGTCACCCCTCCACCTT.

This chain links TRBV15 with TRBJ1-2, with 7 bases that match TRBD1. The junction had 7 bases not matched to a gene; V was cut back by 0 bases and J by 0 bases. CDR3 length: 17 residues. In germline, CDR1 is LNHNV, CDR2 YYDKDF (reference sequence). The chain's CDR3 is CATSRERTGAANYGYTF. The CDR3 DNA follows: TGTGCCACCAGCAGAGAACGGACAGGCGCTGCTAACTATGGCTACACCTTC. Full variable domain (outside the CDR3, taken from reference TRBV15 and TRBJ1-2): DAMVIQNPRYQVTQFGKPVTLSCSQTLNHNVMYWYQQKSSQAPKLLFHYYDKDFNNEADTPDNFQSRRPNTSFCFLDIRSPGLGDTAMYLCATSRERTGAANYGYTFGSGTRLTVV.

The rearrangement uses TRBV2 and TRBJ2-1, with D possibly TRBD2 on 5 matching bases. Per the germline V gene, CDR1 is SNHLY and CDR2 is FYNNEI. V dropped 6 bases and J dropped 7 bases, with 13 bases sitting between them. The CDR3 totals 13 residues. CDR3 sequence reads: CASRGSGINEQFF. CDR3 coding DNA: TGTGCCAGCAGAGGATCCGGGATAAATGAGCAGTTCTTC.

Many counts were recorded for this clonotype. The V call is TRBV9, the J call TRBJ1-2; D not certain. There are 13 residues in the CDR3. V lost 0 bases, J lost 8 bases, and 11 bases lay in between. Germline V gene data show CDR1 as SGDLS and CDR2 as YYNGEE. The CDR3 is CASSVVPVRGYTF. CDR3 sequence (DNA): TGTGCCAGCAGCGTAGTTCCAGTCCGGGGCTACACCTTC.

Only a few counts were recorded for this clonotype. This chain joins TRBV4-3 and TRBJ1-2, with TRBD1 as a possible D gene (6 bases). The CDR3 is 14 amino acids. V was pared by 0 bases and J by 7 bases, with 12 bases between. Germline CDR1 is LGHNA and CDR2 is YSLEER. CDR3 in DNA: TGCGCCAGCAGCCAAGACGGGGGGCTGGGTGGCTACACCTTC. This translates into CASSQDGGLGGYTF.

This clonotype was detected many times. The junction departs from germline at one end; a sequencing error may be responsible. V and J are TRBV19 and TRBJ2-7, with D perhaps being TRBD1 or TRBD2 (5 bases each). The CDR3 spans 11 residues. Germline CDR1 LNHDA, CDR2 SQIVND (reference sequence). The CDR3 nucleotides read TGCGCCAGCACTGGGGGCTACGAGCAGTACTTC. It is translated as CASTGGYEQYF.

This clonotype was detected ten times or more. This CDR3 reads CASSLGDGIQGRAGYTF. The CDR3 nucleotides are TGTGCCAGCAGCTTAGGAGATGGGATACAGGGGAGAGCTGGCTACACCTTC. The chain is built from TRBV11-2 and TRBJ1-2; 7 nucleotides match TRBD1. CDR3 length: 17 amino acids. From germline, CDR1 is SGHAT and CDR2 FQNNGV. Unmatched junction bases numbered 15, after V lost 1 base and J lost 7 bases.

At least ten counts were recorded for this clonotype. The chain employs TRBV29-1 and TRBJ1-2, with a tentative D call TRBD1 (5 bases). The CDR3 loop spans 15 amino acids. Germline V gives CDR1 SQVTM, CDR2 ANQGSEA. With 6 bases removed from V and 7 bases from J, the gap between germline ends came to 24 bases. CDR3 in amino acids: CSVSGTGGIKSGYTF. The CDR3 nucleotides read TGCAGCGTCTCCGGGACCGGCGGTATAAAGAGTGGCTACACCTTC.

This clonotype was detected ten times or more. The J gene is TRBJ2-1, the V gene TRBV2; the D call may be TRBD1 or TRBD2 (5 bases each). The germline V gene has CDR1 SNHLY and CDR2 FYNNEI. Between the trimmed V and J ends, which lost 7 bases and 0 bases, there was a span of 13 bases. The CDR3 has 15 amino acids. The CDR3 sequence: CASIAQAGSYNEQFF. The CDR3 region has the DNA TGTGCCAGCATCGCACAGGCGGGCTCCTACAATGAGCAGTTCTTC.

About this clonotype: A junction end diverges from the germline sequence, so it may reflect a read error. The genes are TRBV6-5 and TRBJ2-7, with a possible D match to TRBD1 (6 bases). Per germline, CDR1 MNHEY and CDR2 SVGAGI. The CDR3 is made up of 13 amino acids. This CDR3 is CASSLDRDYEQHF. The CDR3 DNA sequence: TGTGCCAGCAGTTTGGACAGAGACTACGAGCAGCACTTC.

This clonotype occurred many times. The chain carries TRBV7-6 and TRBJ2-5; no firm D call. The V and J ends lost 5 bases and 9 bases respectively, with 13 bases between them. The CDR3 loop spans 12 amino acids. Germline values: CDR1 SGHVS, CDR2 FNYEAQ. The CDR3 sequence: CASSPRVMAQYF. The CDR3 coding sequence is TGTGCCAGCAGCCCACGCGTCATGGCCCAGTACTTC.

In this sample, this clonotype turned up many times. The V and J genes are TRBV11-1 and TRBJ1-6; 10 nucleotides line up with TRBD1. J was trimmed by 7 bases and V by 4 bases; bases with no gene match: 7. Germline V lookup: CDR1 SGHAT, CDR2 FQDESV (reference sequence). The CDR3 extends over 16 amino acids. CDR3 DNA: TGTGCCAGCAGCTCTGCCGGGACAGGGGTGAATTCACCCCTCCACTTT. Translating it yields CASSSAGTGVNSPLHF.

This clonotype was counted at least ten times. The chain links TRBV7-3 to TRBJ1-2, with D possibly TRBD1 on 5 matching bases. CDR1 and CDR2 (germline): SGHTA, FQGTGA. The CDR3 extends over 15 amino acids. Trimming shortened V by 1 base and J by 3 bases, and 12 bases separated the two germline ends. CDR3 sequence: CASSLKGDPYYGYTF. The DNA of the CDR3 is TGTGCCAGCAGCTTAAAAGGGGATCCTTACTATGGCTACACCTTC.

This clonotype has at least ten counts. The chain recombines TRBV9 with TRBJ1-2; 11 nucleotides agree with TRBD1. V dropped 3 bases and J dropped 5; count of bases not matched to a gene: 6. CDR3 length: 15 residues. CDR1 and CDR2 from the germline V gene are SGDLS and YYNGEE. The CDR3 sequence is CASSAGQGEWYGYTF. The CDR3 DNA reads TGTGCCAGCAGCGCGGGACAGGGGGAATGGTATGGCTACACCTTC.

This clonotype has just a few counts. The gene calls are TRBV20-1 and TRBJ2-2, with 7 bases aligning to TRBD2. The V gene end was trimmed by 6 bases and the J gene end by 5 bases; junction bases not matched to a gene: 9. This CDR3 is built from 14 residues. Per the germline V gene, CDR1 is DFQATT and CDR2 is SNEGSKA (reference sequence). The CDR3 protein is CSALVGGPTGELFF. The CDR3 bases are TGCAGTGCCCTAGTGGGAGGGCCGACCGGGGAGCTGTTTTTT.

Remarks on this clonotype: This clone may be a read error of a much larger clone one base away. The chain combines TRBV2 with TRBJ1-1; D gene uncertain. The CDR3 is made up of 14 amino acids. CDR1 SNHLY and CDR2 FYNNEI come from the germline V gene. The chain's CDR3 is CASRDEKMNIEAFF. Written as DNA, the CDR3 is TGTGCCAGCAGGGATGAAAAGATGAACATTGAAGCTTTCTTT. Full variable domain (remainder filled in from reference TRBV2 and TRBJ1-1): EPEVTQTPSHQVTQMGQEVILRCVPISNHLYFYWYRQILGQKVEFLVSFYNNEISEKSEIFDDQFSVERPDGSNFTLKIRSTKLEDSAMYFCASRDEKMNIEAFFGQGTRLTVV.

This clonotype has ten or more counts. The CDR3 nucleotides read TGCAGCGTTGAATCTGGCAGGGCCTACGAGCAGTACTTC. It encodes CSVESGRAYEQYF. The chain uses TRBV29-1 and TRBJ2-7; D might be TRBD1 (5 bases). Germline CDR1 reads SQVTM; CDR2 reads ANQGSEA. V shed 2 bases and J shed 2 bases, with 10 bases lying between them. The CDR3 runs to 13 residues.